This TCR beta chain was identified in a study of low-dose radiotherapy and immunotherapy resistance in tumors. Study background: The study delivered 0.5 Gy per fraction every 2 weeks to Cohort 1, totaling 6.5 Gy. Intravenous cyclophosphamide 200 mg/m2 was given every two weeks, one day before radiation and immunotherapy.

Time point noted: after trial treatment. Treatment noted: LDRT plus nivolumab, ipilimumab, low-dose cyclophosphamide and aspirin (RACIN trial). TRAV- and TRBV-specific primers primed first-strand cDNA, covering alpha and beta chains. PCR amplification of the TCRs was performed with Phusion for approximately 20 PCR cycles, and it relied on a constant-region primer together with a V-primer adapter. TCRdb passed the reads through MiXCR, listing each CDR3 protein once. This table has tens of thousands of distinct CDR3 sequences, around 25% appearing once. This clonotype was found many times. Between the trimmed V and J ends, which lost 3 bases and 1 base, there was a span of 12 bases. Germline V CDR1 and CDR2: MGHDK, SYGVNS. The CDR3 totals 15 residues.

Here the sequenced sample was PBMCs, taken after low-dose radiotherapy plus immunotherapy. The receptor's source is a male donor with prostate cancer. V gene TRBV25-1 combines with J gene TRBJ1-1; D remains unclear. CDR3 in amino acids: CASSDRRQQNTEAFF. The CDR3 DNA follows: TGTGCCAGCAGTGATCGACGACAACAGAACACTGAAGCTTTCTTT.